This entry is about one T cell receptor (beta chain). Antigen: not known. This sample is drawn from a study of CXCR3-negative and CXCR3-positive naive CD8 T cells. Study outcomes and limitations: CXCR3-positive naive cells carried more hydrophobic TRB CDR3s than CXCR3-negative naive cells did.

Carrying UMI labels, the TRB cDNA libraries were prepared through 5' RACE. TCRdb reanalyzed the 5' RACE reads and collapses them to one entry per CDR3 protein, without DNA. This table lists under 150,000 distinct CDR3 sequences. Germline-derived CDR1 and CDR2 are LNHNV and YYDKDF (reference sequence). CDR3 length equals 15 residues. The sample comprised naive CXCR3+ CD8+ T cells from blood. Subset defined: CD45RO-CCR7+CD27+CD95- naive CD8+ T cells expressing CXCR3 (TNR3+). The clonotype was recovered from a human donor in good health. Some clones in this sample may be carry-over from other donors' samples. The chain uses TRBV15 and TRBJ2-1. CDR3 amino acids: CATSSAEQDYNEQFF.